The 30 T cell receptor beta chains presented below share a single source sample, sequenced in a study of OX40 agonist ivuxolimab in advanced cancers. TCRdb's copy holds only in-frame clones and misses some; the assay was immunoSEQ multiplex PCR. The sample has about 64,000 clones, more than 80% seen once. This material consisted of CD4+ or CD8+ T cells sorted from blood, taken in a trial of the OX40 agonist ivuxolimab. The receptors were sampled from an adult with an advanced solid tumor such as melanoma, head and neck, liver or kidney cancer.

The chain carries TRBV5-4 and TRBJ2-7; TRBD2 matches 7 bases. The CDR3 is 15 residues long. Germline values: CDR1 SGHNT, CDR2 YYREEE (reference sequence). Germline trimming cut 4 bases from V and 0 bases from J; bases unmatched to any gene: 7. The CDR3: CASSGPGGSSYEQYF. CDR3 DNA sequence: TGTGCCAGCAGCGGGCCCGGGGGGAGCTCCTACGAGCAGTACTTC.

This clone was seen a single time. The chain recombines TRBV6-6 with TRBJ2-1, with 12 bases that match TRBD2. The CDR3 sequence is 15 residues long. Germline-derived CDR1 and CDR2 are MNHNY and SVGAGI (reference sequence). J lost 6 bases, V lost 6 bases, and 6 bases had no gene match. The CDR3 is CASSLAGGPSNEQFF. The CDR3 nucleotides are TGTGCCAGCAGCCTAGCGGGAGGGCCTAGCAATGAGCAGTTCTTC.

The chain employs TRBV13 and TRBJ2-1; a weak D match, TRBD1 (5 bases). Germline CDR1 PRHDT, CDR2 FYEKMQ (reference sequence). The CDR3 contains 11 residues. The ends were cut back, 8 bases at V and 9 bases at J, with 11 bases in the middle. The CDR3 loop is CASQGLGEQFF. DNA for the CDR3: TGTGCCAGCCAGGGCTTGGGTGAGCAGTTCTTC.

The chain couples TRBV10-3 to TRBJ1-1; 7 bases are a match to TRBD1. The CDR3 has 14 residues. With V trimmed by 2 bases and J by 3 bases, 3 bases remained unmatched. Per the germline V gene, CDR1 is ENHRY and CDR2 is SYGVKD. This CDR3 reads CAISEPTGDTEAFF. In DNA form, the CDR3 reads TGTGCCATCAGTGAGCCCACAGGGGACACTGAAGCTTTCTTT.

This chain links TRBV27 with TRBJ2-2; D uncertain. Per germline, CDR1 MNHEY and CDR2 SMNVEV (reference sequence). CDR3 length: 13 amino acids. V was shortened by 4 bases and J by 1 base, with 4 bases between the two germline ends. CDR3 sequence reads: CASSYRNTGELFF. The CDR3 DNA sequence: TGTGCCAGCAGTTATAGGAACACCGGGGAGCTGTTTTTT.

V is TRBV4-2 and J is TRBJ2-1; D is unresolved. The V end was cut by 4 bases, the J end by 7 bases, with 8 bases between. CDR1 is LGHNA and CDR2 is YNFKEQ in the germline V gene. The CDR3 runs to 12 residues. The CDR3 DNA reads as TGTGCCAGCAGCCCCCACGAGAATGAGCAGTTCTTC. Amino acids: CASSPHENEQFF.

This clone is a singleton in its sample. The rearrangement joins TRBV30 to TRBJ1-2, with 7 bases identical to TRBD1. Trimming cost V 0 bases and J 3 bases; bases outside gene matches: 4. The CDR3 length is 14 residues. Germline V gene data show CDR1 as GTSNPN and CDR2 as SVGIG (reference sequence). DNA for the CDR3: TGTGCCTGGAGTGTATATGGGACAGACTATGGCTACACCTTC. Translated: CAWSVYGTDYGYTF.

The gene calls are TRBV19 and TRBJ1-4; 9 bases line up with TRBD1. V shed 3 bases, J shed 7 bases, and the junction held 3 bases outside the gene matches. Germline values: CDR1 LNHDA, CDR2 SQIVND (reference sequence). This CDR3 has 14 amino acids. The CDR3 is CASSMLDRGEKLFF. DNA of the CDR3: TGTGCCAGTAGTATGTTGGACAGGGGTGAAAAACTGTTTTTT.

This chain connects TRBV15 to TRBJ2-7, with a tentative D call TRBD2 (5 bases). Germline V gives CDR1 LNHNV, CDR2 YYDKDF (reference sequence). V was trimmed by 1 base and J by 2 bases, leaving 12 bases between them. The CDR3 is 15 amino acids. The CDR3 DNA follows: TGTGCCACCAGCAGAGGATCCGACGGGACCTACGAGCAGTACTTC. Protein product: CATSRGSDGTYEQYF.

The chain uses TRBV7-9 and TRBJ1-2; TRBD1 agrees at 9 bases. The junction had 3 bases not matched to a gene; V was cut back by 2 bases and J by 8 bases. The CDR3 totals 13 residues. Germline CDR1 reads SEHNR; CDR2 reads FQNEAQ (reference sequence). The CDR3 spells CASSLTTGGGYTF. The CDR3 region has the DNA TGTGCCAGCAGCTTAACGACAGGGGGAGGCTACACCTTC. Full variable domain (outside the CDR3, taken from reference TRBV7-9 and TRBJ1-2): DTGVSQNPRHKITKRGQNVTFRCDPISEHNRLYWYRQTLGQGPEFLTYFQNEAQLEKSRLLSDRFSAERPKGSFSTLEIQRTEQGDSAMYLCASSLTTGGGYTFGSGTRLTVV.

The V call is TRBV6-5, the J call TRBJ1-5; 7 positions agree with TRBD1. Germline V gene sequence: CDR1 MNHEY, CDR2 SVGAGI. The ends lost 6 bases at V and 5 bases at J; junction bases unmatched: 7. CDR3 size: 14 residues. The CDR3 DNA follows: TGTGCCAGCAGGTCGACAGGGACCTATCAGCCCCAGCATTTT. Translation: CASRSTGTYQPQHF.

This sequence joins TRBV19 and TRBJ2-7; no clear D gene. The germline V and J ends were trimmed by 3 bases and 4 bases, with 10 bases remaining between them. The CDR3 totals 13 residues. Germline V gives CDR1 LNHDA, CDR2 SQIVND (reference sequence). The CDR3, as DNA: TGTGCCAGTAGTATTGGTCGGAATTACGAGCAGTACTTC. This codes for CASSIGRNYEQYF. The full variable domain, rest sourced from reference TRBV19 and TRBJ2-7, is DGGITQSPKYLFRKEGQNVTLSCEQNLNHDAMYWYRQDPGQGLRLIYYSQIVNDFQKGDIAEGYSVSREKKESFPLTVTSAQKNPTAFYLCASSIGRNYEQYFGPGTRLTVT.

CDR3 DNA sequence: TGTGCCAGCAGCGACCAGGGGGATGAAAAACTGTTTTTT. Translated, it gives CASSDQGDEKLFF. The rearrangement links TRBV6-5 to TRBJ1-4; 7 bases are a match to TRBD1. Trimming at V came to 6 bases and at J to 6 bases, leaving 4 bases not matched to a gene. CDR1 and CDR2 (germline): MNHEY, SVGAGI. This CDR3 comprises 13 residues.

This chain links TRBV19 with TRBJ2-2, with 16 bases aligning to TRBD2. From germline, CDR1 is LNHDA and CDR2 SQIVND (reference sequence). The CDR3 has 17 amino acids. V lost 5 bases to trimming and J lost 2 bases; unmatched junction nucleotides: 2. CDR3 sequence reads: CASSGTSGRVNTGELFF. DNA for the CDR3: TGTGCCAGTAGTGGGACTAGCGGGAGGGTTAACACCGGGGAGCTGTTTTTT.

V is TRBV18 and J is TRBJ2-7; the D call may be TRBD1 or TRBD2 (5 bases each). Trimming removed 2 bases at V and 3 bases at J, with 11 bases between. Germline assignment: CDR1 KGHSH and CDR2 LQKENI. The CDR3 has 14 amino acids. This chain's CDR3 is CASSPEPGSYEQYF. CDR3 in DNA: TGTGCCAGCTCACCAGAGCCAGGGAGCTACGAGCAGTACTTC.

The rearrangement links TRBV6-1 to TRBJ2-7, with a possible D match to TRBD1 (6 bases). The CDR3 is made up of 13 amino acids. Trimming stripped 5 bases from V and 13 bases from J, with 21 bases between. The germline CDR1 and CDR2 sequences are MNHNS and SASEGT. This chain's CDR3 is CASSFRQEGIPYF. CDR3 DNA sequence: TGTGCCAGCAGTTTCCGACAGGAAGGAATTCCCTACTTC.

This clone showed up just once. CDR3 amino acids: CASSLAEQGSTGELFF. The DNA of the CDR3 is TGTGCCAGCAGCTTGGCGGAACAGGGGAGTACCGGGGAGCTGTTTTTT. This chain uses TRBV5-4 with TRBJ2-2, with 7 bases identical to TRBD1. Germline assignment: CDR1 SGHNT and CDR2 YYREEE (reference sequence). The trim removed 0 bases at V and 5 bases at J, leaving 7 bases unmatched. The CDR3 loop spans 16 amino acids.

This clone has just one count. The chain is built from TRBV6-6 and TRBJ1-2; D is undetermined. V lost 3 bases and J lost 11, with 13 bases in between. The CDR3 sequence is 12 residues long. CDR1 is MNHNY, CDR2 SVGAGI, per germline (reference sequence). The CDR3 protein is CASSYTVGPYTF. DNA for the CDR3: TGTGCCAGCAGTTATACCGTGGGCCCTTACACCTTC.

V gene TRBV5-4 combines with J gene TRBJ2-5, with 9 bases matching TRBD1. The germline CDR1 and CDR2 sequences are SGHNT and YYREEE (reference sequence). The CDR3 contains 15 residues. J gave up 4 bases and V 2 bases, and 6 bases lay outside the gene matches. The chain's CDR3 is CASSFVKGQGETQYF. The CDR3 coding sequence is TGTGCCAGCAGCTTTGTAAAGGGACAGGGAGAGACCCAGTACTTC.

This chain links TRBV11-3 with TRBJ1-2, with 7 positions matching TRBD1. The germline V gene has CDR1 SGHNT and CDR2 YENEEA. J gave up 8 bases and V 5 bases, and 11 bases lay outside the gene matches. CDR3 length equals 14 residues. The CDR3 nucleotides read TGTGCCAGCAGCGAACCGGGACAGAATGCCGGCTACACCTTC. As protein: CASSEPGQNAGYTF.

The CDR3 nucleotides are TGTGCCAGCAGCCTATCTGCAGGCCCGAGCTCCTATAATTCACCCCTCCACTTT. It encodes CASSLSAGPSSYNSPLHF. The rearrangement uses TRBV7-9 and TRBJ1-6; no definite D call. V was shortened by 5 bases and J by 0 bases, with 17 bases between the two germline ends. Looked up from germline, CDR1 is SEHNR and CDR2 is FQNEAQ (reference sequence). The CDR3 runs to 18 residues.

The rearrangement links TRBV4-1 to TRBJ2-5; no reliable D call. From germline, CDR1 is MGHRA and CDR2 YSYEKL. The CDR3 sequence is 13 residues long. Trimming shortened V by 1 base and J by 5 bases, and 8 bases separated the two germline ends. CDR3: CASSQVWGETQYF. The DNA for the CDR3 is TGCGCCAGCAGCCAAGTCTGGGGTGAGACCCAGTACTTC.

A single count supports this clone. The chain links TRBV5-1 to TRBJ2-7; 7 nucleotides match TRBD1. Losses at the gene ends were 0 bases for V and 0 bases for J; bases not matched to a gene: 9. The CDR3 runs 17 residues. Germline V gene lookup returns CDR1 SGHRS and CDR2 YFSETQ. The CDR3 DNA reads as TGCGCCAGCAGCTTGGATCCAGGGGGTTCCAGCTCCTACGAGCAGTACTTC. Its translation: CASSLDPGGSSSYEQYF.

A single count supports this clone. The V gene is TRBV19, the J gene TRBJ1-1; TRBD1 matches 7 bases. Looked up from germline, CDR1 is LNHDA and CDR2 is SQIVND (reference sequence). J gave up 0 bases and V 5 bases, and 9 bases lay outside the gene matches. The CDR3 totals 16 residues. CDR3 sequence: CASSPDRAPMNTEAFF. The CDR3, as DNA: TGTGCCAGTAGTCCTGACAGGGCCCCCATGAACACTGAAGCTTTCTTT.

This clone has just a few counts. V usage is TRBV5-1 and J usage is TRBJ2-3, with 8 nucleotides matching TRBD2. Germline assignment: CDR1 SGHRS and CDR2 YFSETQ. The length of the CDR3 is 14 residues. J was trimmed by 1 base and V by 6 bases; bases with no gene match: 4. The CDR3 spells CASNPLAGTDTQYF. The CDR3 DNA follows: TGCGCCAGCAACCCACTAGCGGGCACAGATACGCAGTATTTT.

This CDR3 reads CASSLAGQGDYGYTF. DNA of the CDR3: TGTGCCAGCAGCTTAGCCGGACAGGGGGACTATGGCTACACCTTC. V usage is TRBV7-2 and J usage is TRBJ1-2; 10 bases align to TRBD1. With 0 bases clipped from V and 3 bases from J, the junction kept 1 base outside the gene matches. The CDR3 contains 15 residues. Germline values: CDR1 SGHTA, CDR2 FQGNSA.

The chain has TRBV5-4 and TRBJ1-1, with D unclear. The CDR3 totals 13 residues. Trimming stripped 4 bases from V and 0 bases from J, with 7 bases between. CDR1 SGHNT and CDR2 YYREEE come from the germline V gene (reference sequence). The CDR3 DNA sequence: TGTGCCAGCAGCGTTTCGATGAACACTGAAGCTTTCTTT. Residues: CASSVSMNTEAFF.

J is TRBJ2-5 and V is TRBV19, with 9 bases lining up with TRBD1. The CDR3 is 15 amino acids. V shed 6 bases and J 5 bases; nucleotides not matched to a gene: 10. CDR1 and CDR2 from the germline V gene are LNHDA and SQIVND (reference sequence). CDR3 sequence reads: CASSPETGGVETQYF. In DNA, the CDR3 is TGTGCCAGTAGCCCCGAAACAGGGGGCGTGGAGACCCAGTACTTC.

This chain connects TRBV30 to TRBJ2-1; D gene unclear. CDR3 length equals 14 residues. Germline assignment: CDR1 GTSNPN and CDR2 SVGIG (reference sequence). V shed 2 bases and J shed 3 bases, with 11 bases lying between them. The CDR3 DNA sequence: TGTGCCTGGAGTCTTAGCCTAGGCTACAATGAGCAGTTCTTC. It is translated as CAWSLSLGYNEQFF.

CDR3 residues: CASSLGGPNEKLFF. The CDR3 coding sequence is TGTGCCAGCAGCTTAGGAGGGCCTAATGAAAAACTGTTTTTT. This chain joins TRBV7-2 and TRBJ1-4; D not resolved. Germline lookup yields CDR1 SGHTA and CDR2 FQGNSA. V lost 1 base to trimming and J lost 3 bases, with 6 bases between them. This CDR3 has 14 residues.